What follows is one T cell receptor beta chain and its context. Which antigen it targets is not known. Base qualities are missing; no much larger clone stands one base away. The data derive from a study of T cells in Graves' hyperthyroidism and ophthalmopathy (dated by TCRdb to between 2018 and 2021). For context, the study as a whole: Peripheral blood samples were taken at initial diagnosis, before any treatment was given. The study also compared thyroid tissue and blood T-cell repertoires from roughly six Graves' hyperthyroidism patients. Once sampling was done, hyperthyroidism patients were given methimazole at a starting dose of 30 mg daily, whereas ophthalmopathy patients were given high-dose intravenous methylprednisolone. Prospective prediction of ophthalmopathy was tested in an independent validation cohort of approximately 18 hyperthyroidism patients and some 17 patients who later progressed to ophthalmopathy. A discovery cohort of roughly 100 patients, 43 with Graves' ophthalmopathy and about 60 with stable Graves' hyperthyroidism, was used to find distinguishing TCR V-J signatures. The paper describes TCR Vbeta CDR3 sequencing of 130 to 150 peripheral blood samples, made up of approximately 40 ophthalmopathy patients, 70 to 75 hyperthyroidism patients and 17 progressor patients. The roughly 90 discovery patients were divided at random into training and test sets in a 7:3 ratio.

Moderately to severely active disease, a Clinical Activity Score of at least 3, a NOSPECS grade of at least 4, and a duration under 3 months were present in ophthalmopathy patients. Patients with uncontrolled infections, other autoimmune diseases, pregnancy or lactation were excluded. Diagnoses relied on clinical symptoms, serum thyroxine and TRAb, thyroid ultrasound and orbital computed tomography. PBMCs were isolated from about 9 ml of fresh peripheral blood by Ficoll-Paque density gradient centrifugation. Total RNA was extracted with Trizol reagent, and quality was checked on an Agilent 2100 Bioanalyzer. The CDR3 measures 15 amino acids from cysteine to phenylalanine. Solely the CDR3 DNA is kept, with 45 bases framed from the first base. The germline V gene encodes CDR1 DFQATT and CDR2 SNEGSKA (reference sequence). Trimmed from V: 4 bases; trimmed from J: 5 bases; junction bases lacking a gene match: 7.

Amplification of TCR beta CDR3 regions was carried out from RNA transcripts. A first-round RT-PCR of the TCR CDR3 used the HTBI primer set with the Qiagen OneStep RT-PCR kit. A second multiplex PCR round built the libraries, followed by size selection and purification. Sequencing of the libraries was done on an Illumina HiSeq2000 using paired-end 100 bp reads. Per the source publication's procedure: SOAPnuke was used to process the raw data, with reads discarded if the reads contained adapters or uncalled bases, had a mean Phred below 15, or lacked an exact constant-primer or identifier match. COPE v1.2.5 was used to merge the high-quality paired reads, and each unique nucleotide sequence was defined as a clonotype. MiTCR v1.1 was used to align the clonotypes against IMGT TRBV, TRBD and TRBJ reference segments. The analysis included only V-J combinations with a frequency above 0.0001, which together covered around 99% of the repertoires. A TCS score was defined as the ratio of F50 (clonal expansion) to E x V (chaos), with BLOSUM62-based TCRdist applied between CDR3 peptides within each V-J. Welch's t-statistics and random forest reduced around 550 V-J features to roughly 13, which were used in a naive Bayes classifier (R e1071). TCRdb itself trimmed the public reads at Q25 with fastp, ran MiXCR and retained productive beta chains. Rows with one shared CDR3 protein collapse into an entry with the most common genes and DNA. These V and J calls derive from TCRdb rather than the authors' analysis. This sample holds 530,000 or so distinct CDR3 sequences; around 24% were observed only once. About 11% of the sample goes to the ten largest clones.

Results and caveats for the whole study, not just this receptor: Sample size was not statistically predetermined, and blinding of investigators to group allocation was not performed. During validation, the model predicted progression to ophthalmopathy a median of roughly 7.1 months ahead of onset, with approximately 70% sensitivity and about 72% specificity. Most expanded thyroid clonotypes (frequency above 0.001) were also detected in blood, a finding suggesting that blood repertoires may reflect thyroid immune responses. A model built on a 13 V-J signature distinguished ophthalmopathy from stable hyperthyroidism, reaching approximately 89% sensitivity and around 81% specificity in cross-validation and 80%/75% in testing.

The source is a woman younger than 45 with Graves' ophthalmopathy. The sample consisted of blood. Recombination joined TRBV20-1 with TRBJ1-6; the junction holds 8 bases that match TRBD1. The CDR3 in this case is CSATRTGSHNSPLHF. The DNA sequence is TGCAGTGCTACCAGGACAGGGTCTCATAATTCACCCCTCCACTTT.